The entry that follows covers one T cell receptor (beta chain) sequence. Its cognate antigen has yet to be identified. There are no base qualities to consult, and no much larger clone falls within one base. Healthy HIV-negative adults with no recently reported acute infections or vaccinations were included as donors. Only Caucasian adults living in Nashville, Tennessee, USA were represented among the donors. Magnetic negative selection was used to enrich CD4+ T cells, after which naive cells were positively selected on CD45RA and the negative fraction became the memory subset. Blood was collected by leukapheresis, and PBMCs were isolated by Ficoll-Histopaque density gradient centrifugation and then cryopreserved in liquid nitrogen vapor phase. Purity and quantity of every magnetically sorted T cell population were checked by analytical flow cytometry. From each sorted fraction, genomic DNA was isolated and quantified by UV absorbance on a Nanodrop 2000c.

Using the deep immunoSEQ assay, TCR CDR3 regions were amplified from genomic DNA by multiplex PCR. Genomic DNA extracted from each cell subset was distributed evenly over all wells of several immunoSEQ 96-well plates, and each plate served as one replicate. Each replicate PCR for sorted subsets received about 220 ng genomic DNA, equal to around 32,000 T cell genomes. Purified libraries were measured with a Qubit 3.0 fluorometer, size-checked on a Bioanalyzer 2100, and measured again with the KAPA Library Quantification kit. Every immunoSEQ 96-well plate was sequenced on a separate single-read 150-cycle Illumina NextSeq 550 flow cell. As for how the authors treated the data: Because the immunoSEQ output held only junctional sequences and lacked quality scores, the filtering could not match the filtering applied to full-length reads. Sequences were annotated with PyIR, a Python wrapper for IgBLAST v1.9, and V/J genes and CDR3 were assigned using IMGT germline references. Reads were removed for weak V/J assignments (E-value above 1e-6), missing CDR3, stop codons, out-of-frame junctions, or ambiguous translated residues. V3J clonotypes were defined as sequences sharing the same inferred V gene, J gene, and CDR3 amino acid sequence. The percentage overlap between two repertoires was calculated by dividing the number of shared unique clonotypes by the size of the smaller repertoire. Repertoire richness was assessed with RTK rarefaction, the Chao1 estimator, and Recon v2.1 estimates of unobserved clonotypes. For all TCRbeta clonotypes obtained by the gDNA method from four donors, generation probabilities were computed with OLGA. Entries here come from immuneACCESS through TCRdb and include only in-frame sequences with V and J called. Some clones fail to appear in such tables; in the studies checked, an unresolved V gene covers under half of the shortfall, and the cause of the remainder is unknown. The V and J calls and clone size come from that table; D and trimming were worked out from the DNA. The sample records approximately 1,000,000 clones, more than 75% of which are singletons. The ten largest clones add up to around 0.47% of the sample.

This specimen belongs to a study of shared clonotypes between healthy human individuals (dated by TCRdb to 2018 to 2020). A note on the overall study: The cohort included a few men and two women between 18 and 49 years of age. To increase sequencing depth and limit assay-specific biases, TCR repertoire library preparation and sequencing were carried out by different laboratories using diverse techniques. Between about 0.9 and 9 billion PBMCs per donor were obtained by leukapheresis. The study deeply sequenced blood TCR repertoires of about five healthy adults to estimate repertoire size and the extent of clonotype sharing between individuals. For each donor, CD4 naive and CD4 memory were each given three plates, CD8 naive was given two plates, and CD8 memory was given one plate.

According to the germline V gene (reference sequence), CDR1 reads MNHEY and CDR2 reads SMNVEV. Trimming takes 8 bases from V and 9 bases from J, and the germline ends sit 13 bases apart. The CDR3 starts with the cysteine, ends with the phenylalanine, and has 12 residues. The retained sequence is limited to the CDR3, 36 bases, with the frame set at the first base. Points the paper makes about the study in general: Pairwise subsampling led to the expectation that sequencing depth would affect the degree of clonotype sharing among donors. Rarefaction of sorted-subset datasets indicated incomplete sequencing despite the large sequencing depth. Compared with non-shared clonotypes, the clonotypes found in all four sorted-subset donors had higher generation probabilities. Across four donors, approximately 5% of naive CD4, approximately 3.5% of naive CD8, 2.3% of memory CD4, and about 0.4% of memory CD8 clonotypes were shared. Naive subsets generally had larger estimated clonotype richness than memory subsets. Because the study included only a small number of donors, the genetic and exposure-history diversity represented was limited. Sampling was restricted to blood, and TCR repertoires in tissue are likely to differ from TCR repertoires in blood.

Sequences were obtained from memory CD4+ T cells from PBMCs. The sample's cell subset or site, from its label and the paper: CD45RA-negative fraction. The sequence was collected from a young man in good health. Some clones in this sample may be carry-over from other donors' samples. The chain is made from TRBV27 and TRBJ2-2; the D gene identity is not certain. This receptor carries the CDR3 CASGLHTRELFF. The nucleotides are TGTGCCAGCGGCCTTCATACCCGGGAGCTGTTTTTT.